This T cell receptor beta chain was captured by sequencing in a study of shared clonotypes between healthy human individuals. Some clones are missing from TCRdb's copy, which holds only in-frame ones; the method was immunoSEQ multiplex PCR. This sample has roughly 2.2 million clones, with roughly 92% found just once. Findings and caveats of the study: Rarefaction exposed incomplete sorted-subset sequencing despite large depth.

Concerning this clone itself: The antigen remains unidentified.

Germline CDR1 is GTSNPN and CDR2 is SVGIG (reference sequence). Losses at the gene ends were 3 bases for V and 1 base for J; bases not matched to a gene: 2. The CDR3 has 13 amino acids. The receptor was isolated from a man aged 18 to 30 in good health. Some clones in this sample may be carry-over from other donors' samples. Sequenced sample: naive CD4+ T cells from PBMCs. Subset given: CD45RA+ positively selected. The rearrangement links TRBV30 to TRBJ1-1; 7 nucleotides agree with TRBD1. The CDR3 here is CAWRRQGNTEAFF. As DNA, the CDR3 is TGTGCCTGGAGAAGACAGGGGAACACTGAAGCTTTCTTT.